This T cell receptor beta chain derives from a study of cytomegalovirus exposure and HLA in healthy donors (dated by TCRdb to 2017 to 2019). Looking at the study overall: An earlier analysis of roughly 610 of the donors reported 276 Gb of sequence data and 117 million unique TCR beta sequences obtained from roughly 170 million T cells. The study was designed to test whether signatures of past pathogen exposure could be identified by cataloging public T cell receptors. Typing coverage differed by locus: A, B, C, DRB1 and DQB1 were typed in roughly 629-640 donors, DQA1 in 500 to 550, DPA1 in some 600, and DPB1 in 472. A handful of DR-DQ haplotypes were handled as single units for association and clustering because linkage in the cohort was strong. In an earlier analysis of several hundred of the donors, high-throughput TCR beta sequencing was used to judge whether each TCR beta V gene segment behaved as functional or pseudogenic. The study used immunosequencing to profile the T cell repertoires of 666 subjects and linked those repertoires to cytomegalovirus serostatus. Every discovery cohort repertoire had been produced on one sequencing platform. In a later analysis, previously published TCR beta repertoires from about 640 donors were re-analyzed and high-resolution HLA genotyping was added so that TCR occurrence patterns could be studied. In the later analysis, no new phenotypic data were used to find candidate immune exposures; instead, reliance was placed on TCR beta sequences and their occurrence across donors. Of the 350 to 450 genotyped donors, over 65% fell in the genetic ancestry cluster associated with self-reported Caucasian donors. An early release that covered around 590 HLA-typed donors contained around 300 gigabases of sequencing data and approximately 85 million unique TCR sequences. To predict cytomegalovirus infection status, the study brought together high-throughput TCR immunosequencing, statistical association of individual TCRs with disease status, and machine learning. Among roughly 370 genotyped donors of the cohort, an average of approximately 240,000 unique TCR beta nucleotide sequences were sequenced per donor, roughly 18% of them non-productive. Besides the first cohort of around 670 subjects, a separate validation cohort made up of roughly 120 different subjects was used. Donor age, sex, ethnicity and CMV serostatus were compiled together with the repertoire data. Class I and class II HLA loci were covered by the typing at four-digit resolution. A later genetic analysis took genome-wide SNP genotypes for about 55% of the roughly 700 donors and used that subset as a discovery cohort.

The receptor library was made with the immunoSEQ multiplex PCR assay. For the multiplex PCR, a mixture combining 60 forward primers for TCR Vbeta segments and 13 reverse primers for TCR Jbeta segments was used. The CDR3 region of rearranged TCR beta genes was amplified from genomic DNA by a multiplex PCR assay. The Illumina HiSeq System was used to sequence the amplified TCR beta libraries as 87-base-pair reads. On the authors' methods: A later analysis counted approximately 76 million unique TCR beta chains across the 550 to 700 repertoires, and roughly 11 million of these chains were shared by at least two donors. Raw reads were error-corrected and collapsed into unique sequences with a nearest-neighbor algorithm that merged closely related sequences to remove PCR and sequencing errors. To assign V, D and J gene segments, CDR3 sequences were aligned to IMGT reference sequences. For a sequence to be retained, at least a six-nucleotide match to both a V gene segment and a J gene segment was required. A rearrangement was called productive if the CDR3 had no stop codons and remained in frame with V and J, and every other rearrangement was called non-productive. Following IMGT convention, CDR3 was defined as the stretch from the second conserved V-encoded cysteine to the conserved J-encoded phenylalanine. The earlier analysis of 587 of the donors excluded any sequence lacking an unambiguous match to a single V gene segment. In an earlier analysis of 500 to 750 of the donors, V segments were called functional above 56.7% productive rearrangements and were called segregating when the between-donor standard deviation exceeded 5%. A statistical classification framework was built to diagnose cytomegalovirus status from the catalog of TCR beta chain sequences. In a later analysis, TCR nucleotide sequences were compared against IMGT/GENE-DB human TR gene sequences so that V and J genes could be assigned. In a later analysis, CDR3 sequences and most-parsimonious VDJ recombination scenarios were assigned using the TCRdist pipeline. In a later analysis, each TCR beta chain was defined by its CDR3 amino acid sequence together with its V-gene family, and reads lacking a unique V-gene family were excluded. As a way to deal with suspected cross-contamination and a sequencing artifact, a later analysis dropped 592 nucleotide sequences that were highly shared and had low generation probability. A later analysis calculated a clonal expansion index for each public chain from normalized within-repertoire ranks of inferred template counts. In a later analysis, generation probabilities were computed with a VDJ recombination model fitted to out-of-frame rearrangements, and the resulting probabilities were checked against IGoR. A later analysis scored TCR-TCR, TCR-HLA and TCR-CMV co-occurrence with hypergeometric tests, applying a repertoire-size bias correction to TCR pairs. False discovery rates were estimated in a later analysis by permuting HLA or CMV assignments 20 times. In a later analysis, co-occurring TCRs were grouped using DBSCAN, and TCRdist sequence similarity was added for clustering within HLA-allele-positive subsets. Repertoires with fewer than 30,000 or more than 120,000 public chains, plus five repertoires with anomalous nucleotide sharing, were excluded from co-occurrence clustering. Drawn from immuneACCESS, this table holds only the in-frame rearrangements with V and J called that TCRdb kept. Clones are partly lost; checked studies trace under half to an unresolved V gene and leave the rest unexplained. That table gives V, J and clone size, and the DNA gave D and trimming. Counted in this sample were 150,000 to 200,000 clones; 80% to 90% of them appeared once. The top ten constitute 1.5% to 2% of the sample.

The CDR3 measures 17 amino acids from cysteine to phenylalanine. Here the CDR3 DNA is all that survives: 51 bases in frame from base 1. The germline V gene (reference sequence) yields LNHDA for CDR1 and SQIVND for CDR2. After removal of 3 bases from V and 5 bases from J, the junction retains 11 bases not matched to a gene. What the research found in general, with its limitations: Some IMGT-functional V segments, including TRBV6-2 and TRBV6-3, could not be distinguished by the 87-base-pair reads and were therefore excluded. The classifier was reported to diagnose cytomegalovirus status with high specificity and sensitivity in both the original and validation cohorts. Specific HLA alleles were associated with 18,000 or so TCR beta sequences at a false discovery rate of 0.05 in a later analysis. In the study, approximately 160 TCR beta chains were listed as associated with cytomegalovirus. Presence/absence analyses assumed roughly uniform sequencing depth across donors, an assumption that may not hold. Several of the top co-occurrence clusters appeared to be linked to parvovirus B19, influenza, CMV and Epstein-Barr virus, according to a later analysis. A further reported finding was that TCR beta sequences accurately predicted the HLA-A and HLA-B alleles for most subjects in the first cohort. The authors suggested that the approach could potentially be extended to other disease states and immunological phenotypes. In this cohort, only TCR beta chains were sequenced, and detectable features were limited by the absence of alpha or paired-chain data. When HLA alleles, especially DR and DQ, strongly co-occurred, TCR associations were difficult to assign to individual alleles. In a later analysis, the rate of TCR association differed among HLA loci, with DRB1 alleles having the most associated TCRs and HLA-C alleles having the fewest. A later analysis found that HLA-associated TCR beta chains were more clonally expanded and had lower generation probabilities than equally common non-associated chains. A few of the identified cytomegalovirus-associated TCR beta chains were confirmed in vitro to be specific for cytomegalovirus antigens. Most TCR sequences were seen in very few donors, while some public TCRs were found in many individuals. A group of highly shared sequence variants was considered likely to be a technical artifact of the sequencing pipeline. Over 15 rarely observed V segments, including chromosome 9 orphons, were excluded from the earlier analysis of approximately 500 of the donors because counts were too low. A later genetic analysis reported fewer N-insertions in productive TCRs among donors in an Asian-associated ancestry cluster than the roughly 700-donor mean. Correlated functional status among segregating V segments might reflect linkage disequilibrium, but an unknown experimental factor could not be ruled out. In a later genetic analysis, a missense DCLRE1C variant was associated with V-gene and J-gene trimming of TCR beta chains, and the association was replicated in an independent cohort. For the cohort, immune exposure information was limited to CMV serostatus. A later analysis found that most CMV-associated TCR beta chains appeared HLA-restricted, with HLA associations seemingly driven largely by CMV exposure. Because HLA typing was unavailable for some donors at each locus, only the typed subset was used in association tests. Broadly in line with IMGT annotations, most TCR beta V segments showed up in productive rearrangements about 90% or about 30% of the time in an earlier analysis of 450 to 600 of the donors.

In regard to this clone: No antigen is known for it. No per-base quality is available; no much larger clone lies one base away.

The cohort comprised around 690 healthy bone marrow donors. At the time of sampling, every cohort member was nominally healthy, though immune exposures that went unrecorded were likely present. The donor tested CMV seropositive, placing the donor among the 289 seropositive members of the cohort. Every donor gave a peripheral blood sample, and the peripheral blood mononuclear cells from that sample were used for TCR beta sequencing. The Qiagen DNeasy Blood Extraction Kit was used to extract genomic DNA from the blood cell samples. The V and J segments used are TRBV19 and TRBJ2-1; TRBD2 agrees with 9 junctional bases. This receptor was obtained from a man in his forties in good health and CMV-seropositive. The sample comprised PBMCs. The sequenced DNA: TGTGCCAGTAGTATCGCCGGACGGGGACTAGCCCACAATGAGCAGTTCTTC. It is translated as CASSIAGRGLAHNEQFF.